Below, 28 T cell receptor beta chains from the same sample are listed, as sequenced in a study of blood T cells in healthy people across ages. Using a J-beta primer mix together with a sample-barcoded 5' primer, a second PCR was run for roughly 6 to 12 cycles. TCRdb reprocessed the 5' RACE reads via MiXCR and lists one record per CDR3 protein. The profile covers under 1,100,000 distinct CDR3 sequences, with approximately 25% appearing a single time and 0.65% to 0.95% taken by the ten largest. The same sample was also studied in work on T cells of mothers and their children.

The material sequenced was blood. The receptors come from a girl aged 2 to 10 in good health.

Only a few counts were recorded for this clonotype. The chain has TRBV12-3 or TRBV12-4 and TRBJ1-1; unclear D gene. V was pared by 7 bases and J by 7 bases, with 10 bases between. The CDR3 covers 11 residues. The CDR3 is CASNSLDEAFF. CDR3 in DNA: TGTGCCAGCAATTCCTTAGATGAAGCTTTCTTT.

The CDR3 protein is CASGSGQAHNSPLHF. The CDR3 DNA is TGTGCCAGCGGGTCGGGACAGGCACACAATTCACCCCTCCACTTT. The chain couples TRBV27 to TRBJ1-6, with 8 nucleotides matching TRBD1. There are 15 residues in the CDR3. The germline gives CDR1 MNHEY, CDR2 SMNVEV (reference sequence). Trimming cost V 8 bases and J 7 bases; bases outside gene matches: 10.

The genes are TRBV18 and TRBJ1-4, with D possibly being TRBD1 (5 bases). CDR1 KGHSH and CDR2 LQKENI come from the germline V gene. The CDR3 contains 13 residues. V was cut by 3 bases and J by 10 bases, with 12 bases left in between. The CDR3 loop reads CASSPGRDGKLFF. DNA of the CDR3: TGTGCCAGCTCACCGGGCCGGGACGGAAAACTGTTTTTT.

The chain uses TRBV27 and TRBJ2-1, with 9 positions matching TRBD2. Germline lookup yields CDR1 MNHEY and CDR2 SMNVEV (reference sequence). After removal of 10 bases from V and 4 bases from J, the junction contained 8 bases not matched to a gene. This CDR3 is 14 amino acids long. The CDR3 DNA sequence: TGTGCCACAAACCAGGCGGGAGGGTACAATGAGCAGTTCTTC. It translates to CATNQAGGYNEQFF.

A few counts support this clonotype. The chain recombines TRBV10-3 with TRBJ2-7; D possibly corresponds to TRBD1 (5 bases). Trimming took off 4 bases at V and 5 bases at J, with 15 bases between the two ends. This CDR3 comprises 14 residues. Germline CDR1 and CDR2: ENHRY and SYGVKD. The CDR3 sequence: CAISAGYLDDEQYF. Written as DNA, the CDR3 is TGTGCCATCAGTGCAGGGTATCTTGACGACGAGCAGTACTTC.

This clonotype has a handful of counts. The junction departs from the called germline gene at one end, perhaps through a read error. The J gene is TRBJ2-7, the V gene TRBV13, with 10 bases that match TRBD2. Germline V CDR1 and CDR2: PRHDT, FYEKMQ (reference sequence). This CDR3 region has 15 residues. The CDR3 protein is CANSLGLAVVYEQYF. In DNA, the CDR3 is TGTGCCAACAGCCTCGGACTAGCGGTCGTCTACGAGCAGTACTTC. Looking up the rest from reference TRBV13 and TRBJ2-7 gives the full variable domain: AAGVIQSPRHLIKEKRETATLKCYPIPRHDTVYWYQQGPGQDPQFLISFYEKMQSDKGSIPDRFSAQQFSDYHSELNMSSLELGDSALYFCANSLGLAVVYEQYFGPGTRLTVT.

A few counts support this clonotype. The chain combines TRBV27 with TRBJ2-3; no reliable D call. CDR3 length equals 12 residues. Trimming shortened V by 8 bases and J by 2 bases, and 8 bases separated the two germline ends. Germline CDR1 is MNHEY and CDR2 is SMNVEV (reference sequence). Written as DNA, the CDR3 is TGTGCCAGCGGAACCAACACAGATACGCAGTATTTT. This encodes CASGTNTDTQYF.

This sequence joins TRBV28 and TRBJ2-7; 9 bases agree with TRBD1. After removal of 6 bases from V and 6 bases from J, the junction contained 21 bases not matched to a gene. The germline V gene has CDR1 MDHEN and CDR2 SYDVKM. The CDR3 runs to 18 residues. The CDR3 coding sequence is TGTGCCAGCAGCCCAGAGTTAAGGACAGGGGAGGTTTCGGGCGAGCAGTACTTC. Translating it yields CASSPELRTGEVSGEQYF.

This clonotype turned up a few times. The V gene is TRBV3-1, the J gene TRBJ2-3; tentatively, D is TRBD1 or TRBD2 (6 bases each). The CDR3 length is 15 residues. Germline V gene sequence: CDR1 LGHDT, CDR2 YNNKEL (reference sequence). Trimming left V 4 bases short and J 5 bases short, with 16 bases between. CDR3 amino acids: CASSRDHRGQDTQYF. The CDR3 DNA is TGTGCCAGCAGCCGTGATCATCGGGGGCAAGATACGCAGTATTTT.

This clonotype occurred a few times. This chain links TRBV20-1 with TRBJ2-2; the match to TRBD1 covers 9 bases. The CDR3 extends over 16 amino acids. Germline V gene sequence: CDR1 DFQATT, CDR2 SNEGSKA (reference sequence). The V segment lost 5 bases and the J segment 4 bases; nucleotides outside the gene matches: 11. The CDR3 coding sequence is TGCAGTGCTCGATCACAGGACAGGGGACTCACCGGGGAGCTGTTTTTT. Amino acid sequence: CSARSQDRGLTGELFF.

A word on this clonotype: Since a much larger clone is just one base distant, this may be a read error. The chain combines TRBV5-1 with TRBJ2-3, with D unresolved. V gave up 4 bases and J gave up 2 bases, with 20 bases separating them. Germline values: CDR1 SGHRS, CDR2 YFSETQ. The CDR3 spans 17 residues. The CDR3 DNA follows: TGCGCCAGCAGCCTCGATCTCGGCAGGCCAGACACAGATACGCAGTATTTT. Translated, it gives CASSLDLGRPDTDTQYF. Based on the CDR3 plus reference TRBV5-1 and TRBJ2-3, the full variable domain is KAGVTQTPRYLIKTRGQQVTLSCSPISGHRSVSWYQQTPGQGLQFLFEYFSETQRNKGNFPGRFSGRQFSNSRSEMNVSTLELGDSALYLCASSLDLGRPDTDTQYFGPGTRLTVL.

V usage is TRBV6-2 or TRBV6-3 and J usage is TRBJ1-1; unclear D gene. Deletions cut 2 bases from V and 5 bases from J, with 6 bases between. Germline CDR1 MNHEY, CDR2 SVGEGT. The CDR3 covers 12 residues. CDR3 DNA sequence: TGTGCCAGCAGTTACCACCTTACTGAAGCTTTCTTT. As protein: CASSYHLTEAFF.

The chain is built from TRBV2 and TRBJ2-5; D unclear. Trimming removed 6 bases at V and 0 bases at J, with 14 bases between. Germline V gene sequence: CDR1 SNHLY, CDR2 FYNNEI. The CDR3 loop spans 15 amino acids. The CDR3 sequence is CASSKLNTYQETQYF. The CDR3 DNA is TGTGCCAGCAGCAAACTTAATACTTACCAAGAGACCCAGTACTTC. Full variable domain (rest looked up from reference TRBV2 and TRBJ2-5): EPEVTQTPSHQVTQMGQEVILRCVPISNHLYFYWYRQILGQKVEFLVSFYNNEISEKSEIFDDQFSVERPDGSNFTLKIRSTKLEDSAMYFCASSKLNTYQETQYFGPGTRLLVL.

This clonotype has more than one count but fewer than ten. V is TRBV4-2 and J is TRBJ1-2, with D possibly being TRBD1 (6 bases). CDR3 length: 12 residues. Trimming cost V 5 bases and J 6 bases, with 10 bases left between them. Per germline, CDR1 LGHNA and CDR2 YNFKEQ. The DNA for the CDR3 is TGTGCCAGCAGCGCCCCAGGGGATGGCTACACCTTC. This gives the protein CASSAPGDGYTF.

Only a few counts were recorded for this clonotype. This chain links TRBV29-1 with TRBJ1-1, with 7 bases lining up with TRBD1. Germline CDR1 is SQVTM and CDR2 is ANQGSEA. The CDR3 contains 11 residues. The V segment lost 7 bases and the J segment 10 bases; nucleotides outside the gene matches: 9. The CDR3 loop reads CSADPQGVAFF. The CDR3 DNA follows: TGCAGCGCTGACCCCCAGGGGGTAGCTTTCTTT.

This clonotype was seen a few times. One end of the junction fails to match germline, which may point to a read error. The rearrangement joins TRBV15 to TRBJ2-5; possibly TRBD2 for D (5 bases). Germline V gene lookup returns CDR1 LNHNV and CDR2 YYDKDF (reference sequence). The CDR3 runs 15 residues. The CDR3 DNA follows: TGTGCCACCAGCCCGGAGCCGAGGGTACAAGAGACCCAATACTTC. It codes for CATSPEPRVQETQYF. Full variable domain (rest looked up from reference TRBV15 and TRBJ2-5): DAMVIQNPRYQVTQFGKPVTLSCSQTLNHNVMYWYQQKSSQAPKLLFHYYDKDFNNEADTPDNFQSRRPNTSFCFLDIRSPGLGDTAMYLCATSPEPRVQETQYFGPGTRLLVL.

This chain links TRBV6-6 with TRBJ2-5; TRBD2 matches at 7 bases. CDR3 size: 16 residues. V lost 5 bases to trimming and J lost 4 bases; unmatched junction nucleotides: 13. Germline V gives CDR1 MNHNY, CDR2 SVGAGI (reference sequence). CDR3 coding DNA: TGTGCCAGCAGTCAGACGGGGGGTTACAATGGAGAGACCCAGTACTTC. Residues: CASSQTGGYNGETQYF.

The V and J genes are TRBV15 and TRBJ2-1; either TRBD1 or TRBD2 may fit D (6 bases each). Germline V gene sequence: CDR1 LNHNV, CDR2 YYDKDF (reference sequence). The ends were cut back, 1 base at V and 2 bases at J, with 15 bases in the middle. The CDR3 contains 17 residues. CDR3 amino acids: CATSRGAWGATYNEQFF. The CDR3 nucleotides are TGTGCCACCAGCAGAGGCGCCTGGGGGGCAACCTACAATGAGCAGTTCTTC. Drawing the rest from reference TRBV15 and TRBJ2-1, the complete variable domain is DAMVIQNPRYQVTQFGKPVTLSCSQTLNHNVMYWYQQKSSQAPKLLFHYYDKDFNNEADTPDNFQSRRPNTSFCFLDIRSPGLGDTAMYLCATSRGAWGATYNEQFFGPGTRLTVL.

A single count supports this clonotype. This rearrangement joins TRBV20-1 to TRBJ2-7; D remains ambiguous. CDR3 size: 11 residues. V was pared by 3 bases and J by 3 bases, with 6 bases between. Germline V gene data show CDR1 as DFQATT and CDR2 as SNEGSKA (reference sequence). CDR3 DNA sequence: TGCAGTGCTAGCGGGTACTACGAGCAGTACTTC. It specifies CSASGYYEQYF.

The chain recombines TRBV12-3 or TRBV12-4 with TRBJ1-1; D remains unclear. There are 13 residues in the CDR3. V lost 4 bases to trimming and J lost 10 bases, with 16 bases between them. CDR3 in amino acids: CASSSPPSPVAFF. DNA for the CDR3: TGTGCCAGCAGTTCACCGCCCAGCCCGGTAGCTTTCTTT.

The chain couples TRBV4-1 to TRBJ1-6; TRBD1 is a possible D gene (5 bases). V lost 0 bases and J lost 13, with 7 bases in between. The CDR3 contains 12 residues. CDR1 is MGHRA and CDR2 is YSYEKL in the germline V gene. CDR3 residues: CASSQEGVPLHF. For the CDR3, the DNA is TGCGCCAGCAGCCAAGAGGGGGTCCCCCTCCACTTT.

This clonotype occurred many times. This rearrangement joins TRBV27 to TRBJ1-1; 8 bases match TRBD1. Trimming took 2 bases from V and 4 from J; bases not matched to a gene: 0. This CDR3 is built from 13 residues. Germline CDR1 MNHEY, CDR2 SMNVEV (reference sequence). The CDR3 DNA reads TGTGCCAGCAGTTTACAGGGGGCCACTGAAGCTTTCTTT. Its protein product is CASSLQGATEAFF.

The rearrangement uses TRBV5-8 and TRBJ2-7; D uncertain. Between the trimmed V and J ends, which lost 0 bases and 6 bases, there was a span of 7 bases. Germline loops: CDR1 SGHTS, CDR2 YDEGEE. This CDR3 is built from 12 residues. CDR3 residues: CASSLDRTEQYF. The CDR3 DNA reads as TGTGCCAGCAGCTTGGACCGTACCGAGCAGTACTTC.

This clonotype was found once. The V call is TRBV29-1, the J call TRBJ2-1; 13 bases match TRBD2. The ends lost 6 bases at V and 2 bases at J; junction bases unmatched: 10. Germline V gene sequence: CDR1 SQVTM, CDR2 ANQGSEA. The CDR3 contains 17 residues. CDR3 loop: CSVERTSGSLTYNEQFF. CDR3 DNA sequence: TGCAGCGTGGAGCGGACTAGCGGGAGCCTGACCTACAATGAGCAGTTCTTC.

The table lists this clonotype with a few counts. The V gene is TRBV10-3, the J gene TRBJ2-5, with D possibly being TRBD1 or TRBD2 (5 bases each). CDR3 length equals 13 residues. Germline CDR1 reads ENHRY; CDR2 reads SYGVKD. V was trimmed by 8 bases and J by 1 base, leaving 11 bases between them. CDR3 bases: TGTGCCATCGGTGGGGGACCCCAAGAGACCCAGTACTTC. Its translation: CAIGGGPQETQYF.

The chain joins TRBV4-1 to TRBJ2-2; D is possibly TRBD1 (6 bases). The CDR3 loop spans 16 amino acids. The germline V gene has CDR1 MGHRA and CDR2 YSYEKL. Trimming shortened V by 1 base and J by 4 bases, and 13 bases separated the two germline ends. CDR3 sequence (DNA): TGCGCCAGCAGCCAAGTTTGGGGGCAGGTCACCGGGGAGCTGTTTTTT. This translates into CASSQVWGQVTGELFF.

CDR3 nucleotides: TGTGCCAGCAGCTTTTCACCGGACGCAGAAGACGAGCAGTACTTC. It yields the protein CASSFSPDAEDEQYF. This chain links TRBV7-6 with TRBJ2-7; D ambiguous. The CDR3 length is 15 residues. Germline V lookup: CDR1 SGHVS, CDR2 FNYEAQ. V was clipped by 3 bases and J by 5 bases, with 17 bases between them.

The chain is built from TRBV20-1 and TRBJ2-7; 7 bases are shared with TRBD2. The ends lost 1 base at V and 3 bases at J; junction bases unmatched: 6. In germline, CDR1 is DFQATT, CDR2 SNEGSKA (reference sequence). The CDR3 covers 14 residues. CDR3 nucleotides: TGCAGTGCTAGAGGGGGGGAGGGTATCTACGAGCAGTACTTC. Its translation is CSARGGEGIYEQYF.